A single sample gave rise to the 3 T cell receptor beta chains below, sequenced in a study of CD8+ T cells in alopecia areata. The treatment was: oral pan-JAK inhibitor, 5-10 mg twice daily. Extracted RNA was reverse transcribed, and the resulting cDNA served as sequencing template. TCRdb's copy holds only in-frame clones and misses some; the assay was immunoSEQ multiplex PCR. The sample consists of some 150,000 clones, roughly 50% of them appearing once. The sequences come from CD8+ T cells sorted from blood, collected at week 4, from a patient treated with tofacitinib. The receptors derive from a human donor with alopecia areata.

In its sample, this clone was seen a few times. The chain is built from TRBV10-3 and TRBJ1-1; D unclear. V was cut by 8 bases and J by 1 base, with 5 bases left in between. Germline CDR1 ENHRY, CDR2 SYGVKD. The CDR3 extends over 11 amino acids. CDR3 amino acids: CAIGPNTEAFF. DNA for the CDR3: TGTGCCATCGGGCCGAACACTGAAGCTTTCTTT.

The J gene is TRBJ2-1, the V gene TRBV23-1; 8 bases are a match to TRBD1. TRBV23-1 is sorted into the ORF group, with uncertain function. CDR3 size: 14 residues. V lost 5 bases, J lost 2 bases, and 2 bases stayed unmatched. CDR3 sequence reads: CASSGQGAYNEQFF. Written as DNA, the CDR3 is TGCGCCAGCAGTGGACAGGGAGCCTACAATGAGCAGTTCTTC.

The chain carries TRBV7-8 and TRBJ2-5, with 7 bases aligning to TRBD2. The CDR3 contains 14 residues. J lost 0 bases, V lost 6 bases, and 4 bases had no gene match. Germline values: CDR1 SGHVS, CDR2 FQNEAQ. CDR3 in amino acids: CASSPGLDQETQYF. CDR3 in DNA: TGTGCCAGCAGTCCTGGACTAGACCAAGAGACCCAGTACTTC.